This paragraph covers one TCR beta chain sequence. The germline V gene encodes CDR1 MGHRA and CDR2 YSYEKL. Trimming at V came to 2 bases and at J to 0 bases, leaving 3 bases not matched to a gene. This CDR3 has 18 residues. The sample belongs to a study of cytomegalovirus exposure and HLA in healthy donors. The PCR made use of 60 Vbeta and 13 Jbeta primers. Profiled with immunoSEQ multiplex PCR; TCRdb holds only in-frame clones, not every one. The sample consists of about 130,000 clones, 84% of them appearing once. The sequenced material came from PBMCs. The TCR sequence derives from a woman aged 18-30 years in good health and CMV-seropositive. V is TRBV4-1 and J is TRBJ2-3, with 15 nucleotides matching TRBD2. CDR3 region: CASSQRTSGGASTDTQYF. CDR3 nucleotide sequence: TGCGCCAGCAGCCAAAGGACTAGCGGGGGGGCTAGCACAGATACGCAGTATTTT.